The 23 T cell receptor beta chains below all came from one sample that was sequenced in a study of blood T cell repertoires in COVID-19. Profiled with immunoSEQ multiplex PCR; TCRdb holds only in-frame clones, not every one. Here the sample spans roughly 150,000 clones, roughly 80% being singletons. Sequenced material: peripheral blood. Receptors were obtained from a human donor in a cohort sampled during active COVID-19.

This clone showed up just a few times. The chain uses TRBV3-1 (or the pseudogene TRBV3-2) and TRBJ1-1; D is possibly TRBD1 (6 bases). Per the germline V gene, CDR1 is LGHDT and CDR2 is YNNKEL (reference sequence). The CDR3 totals 16 residues. Trimming took off 4 bases at V and 3 bases at J, with 18 bases between the two ends. DNA for the CDR3: TGTGCCAGCAGCCCGTTGAATGACAGGCCGCACACTGAAGCTTTCTTT. Amino acid sequence: CASSPLNDRPHTEAFF.

This clone was found a few times. The gene calls are TRBV19 and TRBJ1-4; TRBD1 matches at 8 bases. Trimming removed 3 bases from V and 7 bases from J; junction bases left unmatched: 1. CDR1 is LNHDA, CDR2 SQIVND, per germline (reference sequence). This CDR3 comprises 13 residues. CDR3 region: CASSMGQAEKLFF. Here the CDR3 DNA reads TGTGCCAGTAGTATGGGACAGGCTGAAAAACTGTTTTTT.

This clone was observed a few times. The chain couples TRBV4-1 to TRBJ2-1; 8 bases are shared with TRBD2. This CDR3 contains 15 residues. CDR1 MGHRA and CDR2 YSYEKL come from the germline V gene. With V trimmed by 1 base and J by 4 bases, 3 bases remained unmatched. This chain's CDR3 is CASSQVGTRYNEQFF. Written as DNA, the CDR3 is TGCGCCAGCAGCCAAGTGGGGACTAGGTACAATGAGCAGTTCTTC.

The gene calls are TRBV3-1 (or the pseudogene TRBV3-2) and TRBJ1-2; D remains unclear. Germline V gene sequence: CDR1 LGHDT, CDR2 YNNKEL (reference sequence). This CDR3 spans 15 amino acids. With 4 bases removed from V and 7 bases from J, the gap between germline ends came to 19 bases. The CDR3 DNA follows: TGTGCCAGCAGCCGCCTGAGACGGGAAGGGCTTGGCTACACCTTC. Its protein is CASSRLRREGLGYTF.

The chain carries TRBV3-1 (or the pseudogene TRBV3-2) and TRBJ2-5; TRBD1 agrees at 7 bases. V was clipped by 1 base and J by 4 bases; unmatched bases: 3. The CDR3 has 14 amino acids. Germline CDR1 reads LGHDT; CDR2 reads YNNKEL (reference sequence). DNA for the CDR3: TGTGCCAGCAGCCAAGGGACAGGAGGAGAGACCCAGTACTTC. As protein: CASSQGTGGETQYF.

This chain connects TRBV5-6 to TRBJ1-6, with D tentatively TRBD1 (5 bases). CDR3 length: 17 amino acids. CDR1 is SGHDT and CDR2 is YYEEEE in the germline V gene. V lost 3 bases and J lost 9, with 22 bases in between. CDR3 nucleotides: TGTGCCAGCAGCTGGAGTAAGACACCAGGGTTAGTTTCACCCCTCCACTTT. It yields the protein CASSWSKTPGLVSPLHF. Full variable domain (remainder filled in from reference TRBV5-6 and TRBJ1-6): DAGVTQSPTHLIKTRGQQVTLRCSPKSGHDTVSWYQQALGQGPQFIFQYYEEEERQRGNFPDRFSGHQFPNYSSELNVNALLLGDSALYLCASSWSKTPGLVSPLHFGNGTRLTVT.

The chain combines TRBV6-1 with TRBJ1-1; D call uncertain. Germline assignment: CDR1 MNHNS and CDR2 SASEGT. The CDR3 has 11 amino acids. Trimming pared 2 bases from V and 11 bases from J, leaving 9 bases between. The CDR3 region has the DNA TGTGCCAGCAGTGAAATAGGCAGGGCTTTCTTT. The encoded protein is CASSEIGRAFF.

V and J are TRBV6-5 and TRBJ1-6, with TRBD1 as a possible D gene (6 bases). The CDR3 spans 14 residues. Deletions cut 8 bases from V and 10 bases from J, with 18 bases between. The germline gives CDR1 MNHEY, CDR2 SVGAGI. For the CDR3, the DNA is TGTGCCAGCTCAAACTCCCGGACAGTCTCACCCCTCCACTTT. Protein sequence: CASSNSRTVSPLHF.

CDR3 protein: CASSRTGTGAYEQYF. The CDR3 DNA reads as TGTGCCAGCAGCCGGACCGGGACAGGGGCCTACGAGCAGTACTTC. The chain joins TRBV3-1 (or the pseudogene TRBV3-2) to TRBJ2-7; the match to TRBD1 covers 10 bases. The J segment lost 2 bases and the V segment lost 4 bases, leaving 5 bases of the junction unmatched. The CDR3 totals 15 residues. Germline V CDR1 and CDR2: LGHDT, YNNKEL (reference sequence).

This chain connects TRBV7-2 to TRBJ2-3; the match to TRBD2 covers 10 bases. The V gene end was trimmed by 5 bases and the J gene end by 4 bases; junction bases not matched to a gene: 6. The CDR3 runs 15 residues. From germline, CDR1 is SGHTA and CDR2 FQGNSA. The CDR3 nucleotides read TGTGCCAGCAGCAACCTAGCGGGGGTCCCAGATACGCAGTATTTT. It translates to CASSNLAGVPDTQYF.

The chain couples TRBV2 to TRBJ2-5; possibly TRBD2 for D (6 bases). CDR3 length: 14 residues. Trimming took 3 bases from V and 8 from J, leaving 16 bases between them. Per germline, CDR1 SNHLY and CDR2 FYNNEI. The CDR3 DNA is TGTGCCAGCAGTGAGCAGGGACCGCGGGGAACCCAGTACTTC. This translates into CASSEQGPRGTQYF.

The J gene is TRBJ1-3, the V gene TRBV7-2; possible D gene TRBD1, 6 bases. CDR1 and CDR2 (germline): SGHTA, FQGNSA. CDR3 length: 19 amino acids. V lost 1 base, J lost 2 bases, and 21 bases lay in between. The chain's CDR3 is CASSLEGRKGGSAGNTIYF. CDR3 DNA sequence: TGTGCCAGCAGCTTAGAGGGAAGAAAAGGGGGTTCCGCTGGAAACACCATATATTTT.

The count of this clone is one. The chain is built from TRBV5-5 and TRBJ2-3; D is possibly TRBD2 (6 bases). Trimming removed 0 bases at V and 6 bases at J, with 20 bases between. This CDR3 is 17 amino acids long. CDR1 SGHKS and CDR2 YYEKEE come from the germline V gene (reference sequence). CDR3 residues: CASSLAGTSLSGDTQYF. The CDR3 DNA sequence: TGTGCCAGCAGCTTGGCCGGGACTTCCCTCTCCGGGGATACGCAGTATTTT.

The chain recombines TRBV5-4 with TRBJ2-5; 8 bases match TRBD1. J gave up 7 bases and V 1 base, and 9 bases lay outside the gene matches. The CDR3 runs to 15 residues. Looked up from germline, CDR1 is SGHNT and CDR2 is YYREEE (reference sequence). In nucleotides, the CDR3 is TGTGCCAGCAGCTTGCCCCCCGGACAGGGAGGGACCCAGTACTTC. This translates into CASSLPPGQGGTQYF.

The chain uses TRBV24-1 and TRBJ1-6; 7 bases line up with TRBD1. Looked up from germline, CDR1 is KGHDR and CDR2 is SFDVKD. The CDR3 runs to 15 residues. The ends lost 4 bases at V and 4 bases at J; junction bases unmatched: 3. CDR3 nucleotide sequence: TGTGCCACCAGTGACCCGGGACAGTATAATTCACCCCTCCACTTT. It codes for CATSDPGQYNSPLHF.

The V gene is TRBV7-9, the J gene TRBJ1-4, with D tentatively TRBD1 (5 bases). The CDR3 is made up of 15 amino acids. CDR1 is SEHNR and CDR2 is FQNEAQ in the germline V gene (reference sequence). V lost 1 base and J 6 bases, leaving 12 bases between the germline ends. CDR3 sequence: CASSLGRGLYEKLFF. The CDR3 nucleotides read TGTGCCAGCAGCTTAGGGAGGGGTCTTTATGAAAAACTGTTTTTT.

V is TRBV11-2 and J is TRBJ1-6; 8 bases align to TRBD1. The CDR3 covers 15 residues. Unmatched junction bases numbered 1, after V lost 1 base and J lost 5 bases. CDR1 and CDR2 from the germline V gene are SGHAT and FQNNGV. CDR3 nucleotide sequence: TGTGCCAGCAGCTTAGGGACAGGGAATAATTCACCCCTCCACTTT. Translation: CASSLGTGNNSPLHF.

The rearrangement uses TRBV11-2 and TRBJ2-7, with TRBD1 identical over 10 bases. Trimming at V came to 3 bases and at J to 3 bases, leaving 11 bases not matched to a gene. This CDR3 is built from 17 residues. From germline, CDR1 is SGHAT and CDR2 FQNNGV. Written as DNA, the CDR3 is TGTGCCAGCAGCTTGAATTTACGGGACAGGGGAGGCTACGAGCAGTACTTC. Translation: CASSLNLRDRGGYEQYF.

V is TRBV11-2 and J is TRBJ1-6; D remains ambiguous. The CDR3 runs 12 residues. Germline loops: CDR1 SGHAT, CDR2 FQNNGV. The V end was cut by 5 bases, the J end by 5 bases, with 4 bases between. This CDR3 is CASSLHNSPLHF. In nucleotides, the CDR3 is TGTGCCAGCAGCCTCCATAATTCACCCCTCCACTTT.

The chain employs TRBV2 and TRBJ1-3; 9 bases line up with TRBD1. Germline values: CDR1 SNHLY, CDR2 FYNNEI. This CDR3 is 14 amino acids long. With V trimmed by 9 bases and J by 4 bases, 7 bases remained unmatched. CDR3 in amino acids: CARGDRVEGNTIYF. The CDR3 region has the DNA TGTGCCAGAGGGGACAGGGTGGAAGGAAACACCATATATTTT.

V usage is TRBV7-8 and J usage is TRBJ2-1; TRBD1 might be the D (5 bases). Germline V gives CDR1 SGHVS, CDR2 FQNEAQ. The CDR3 is 19 amino acids. Trimming stripped 4 bases from V and 0 bases from J, with 22 bases between. The CDR3 is CASSSPRVGSMGSYNEQFF. The CDR3, as DNA: TGTGCCAGCAGCTCGCCCAGGGTAGGTTCGATGGGCTCCTACAATGAGCAGTTCTTC.

The CDR3 here is CASSPGRETQYF. For the CDR3, the DNA is TGTGCCAGCAGTCCGGGGAGAGAGACCCAGTACTTC. This chain joins TRBV12-3 or TRBV12-4 and TRBJ2-5; TRBD2 is a possible D gene (5 bases). The germline V and J ends were trimmed by 5 bases and 4 bases, with 8 bases remaining between them. The CDR3 contains 12 residues.

J is TRBJ2-1 and V is TRBV7-3; weak D call: TRBD2 (5 bases). Germline V gene sequence: CDR1 SGHTA, CDR2 FQGTGA. Trimming took off 5 bases at V and 10 bases at J, with 15 bases between the two ends. The CDR3 extends over 13 amino acids. CDR3 sequence: CASSPTLVSEQFF. The CDR3 region has the DNA TGTGCCAGCAGCCCTACACTAGTCTCCGAGCAGTTCTTC.